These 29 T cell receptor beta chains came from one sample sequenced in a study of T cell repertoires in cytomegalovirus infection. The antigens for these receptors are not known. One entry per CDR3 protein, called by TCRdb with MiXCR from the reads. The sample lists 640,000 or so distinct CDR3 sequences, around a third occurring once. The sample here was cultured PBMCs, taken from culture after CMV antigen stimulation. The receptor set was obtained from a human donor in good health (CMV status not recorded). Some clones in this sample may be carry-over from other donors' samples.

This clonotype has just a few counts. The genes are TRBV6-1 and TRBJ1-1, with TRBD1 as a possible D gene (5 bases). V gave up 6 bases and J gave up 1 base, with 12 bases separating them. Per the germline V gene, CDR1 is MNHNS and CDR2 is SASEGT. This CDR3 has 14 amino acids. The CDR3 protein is CASRYPDTNTEAFF. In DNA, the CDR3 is TGTGCCAGCAGATACCCGGACACGAACACTGAAGCTTTCTTT.

The CDR3 DNA reads as TGTGCCAGTAGTACCACAACAGGATATGGCTACACCTTC. This encodes CASSTTTGYGYTF. The genes are TRBV19 and TRBJ1-2; a possible D gene is TRBD1 (5 bases). CDR1 and CDR2 from the germline V gene are LNHDA and SQIVND (reference sequence). The CDR3 has 13 amino acids. Trimming stripped 4 bases from V and 5 bases from J, with 11 bases between.

CDR3 nucleotides: TGTGCCAGCAGACCGGGACCCGGTCGAAACTATGGCTACACCTTC. Translating it yields CASRPGPGRNYGYTF. The chain has TRBV12-3 or TRBV12-4 and TRBJ1-2; D is perhaps TRBD1 (5 bases). The CDR3 runs 15 residues. With 6 bases removed from V and 2 bases from J, the gap between germline ends came to 16 bases.

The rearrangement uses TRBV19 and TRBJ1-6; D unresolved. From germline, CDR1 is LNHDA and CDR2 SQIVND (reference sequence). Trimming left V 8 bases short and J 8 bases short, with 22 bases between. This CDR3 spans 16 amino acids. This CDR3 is CASRMDQTFGDSPLHF. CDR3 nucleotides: TGTGCCAGTCGAATGGATCAGACATTCGGGGATTCACCCCTCCACTTT.

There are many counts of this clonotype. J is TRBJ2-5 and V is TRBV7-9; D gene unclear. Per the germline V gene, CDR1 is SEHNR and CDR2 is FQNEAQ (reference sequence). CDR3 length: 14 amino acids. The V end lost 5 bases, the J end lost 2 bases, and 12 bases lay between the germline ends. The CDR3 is CASSHTGLQETQYF. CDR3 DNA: TGTGCCAGCAGCCACACGGGTCTTCAAGAGACCCAGTACTTC.

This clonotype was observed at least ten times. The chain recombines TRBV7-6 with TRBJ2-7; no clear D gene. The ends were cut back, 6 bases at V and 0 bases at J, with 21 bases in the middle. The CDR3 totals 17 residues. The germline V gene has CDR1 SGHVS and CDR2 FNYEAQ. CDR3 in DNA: TGTGCCAGCAGAAAGATTTCAATAGAGGAAAGCTCCTACGAGCAGTACTTC. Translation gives CASRKISIEESSYEQYF.

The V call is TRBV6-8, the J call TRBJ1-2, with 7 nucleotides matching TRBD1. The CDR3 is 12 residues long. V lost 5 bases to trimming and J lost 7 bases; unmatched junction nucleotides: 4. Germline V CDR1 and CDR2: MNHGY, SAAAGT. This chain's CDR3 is CASSPTGPGYTF. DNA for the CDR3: TGTGCCAGCAGTCCGACAGGGCCTGGCTACACCTTC.

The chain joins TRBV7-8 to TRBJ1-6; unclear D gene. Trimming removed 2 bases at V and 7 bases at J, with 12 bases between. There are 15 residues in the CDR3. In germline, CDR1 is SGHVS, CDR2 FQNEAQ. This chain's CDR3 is CASSLRPERNSPLHF. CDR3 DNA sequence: TGTGCCAGCAGCTTAAGACCAGAGAGGAATTCACCCCTCCACTTT.

The CDR3 DNA reads as TGTGCCAGCTCACCGCCCAGCCCCACCTACGAGCAGTACTTC. Its protein product is CASSPPSPTYEQYF. The rearrangement joins TRBV18 to TRBJ2-7, with D uncertain. Trimming took off 3 bases at V and 2 bases at J, with 11 bases between the two ends. This CDR3 region has 14 residues. Germline values: CDR1 KGHSH, CDR2 LQKENI.

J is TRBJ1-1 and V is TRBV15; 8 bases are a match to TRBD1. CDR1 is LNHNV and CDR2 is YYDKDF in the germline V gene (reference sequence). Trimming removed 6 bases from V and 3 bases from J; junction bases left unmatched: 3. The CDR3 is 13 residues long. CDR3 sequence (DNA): TGTGCCACCAGGGTGGACAGGGACACTGAAGCTTTCTTT. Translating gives CATRVDRDTEAFF.

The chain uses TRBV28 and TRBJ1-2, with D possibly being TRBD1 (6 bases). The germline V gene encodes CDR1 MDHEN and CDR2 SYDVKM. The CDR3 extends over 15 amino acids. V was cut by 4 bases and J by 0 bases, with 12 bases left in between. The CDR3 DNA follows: TGTGCCAGCAGTTCGCGGACAGATGCTAACTATGGCTACACCTTC. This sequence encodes CASSSRTDANYGYTF.

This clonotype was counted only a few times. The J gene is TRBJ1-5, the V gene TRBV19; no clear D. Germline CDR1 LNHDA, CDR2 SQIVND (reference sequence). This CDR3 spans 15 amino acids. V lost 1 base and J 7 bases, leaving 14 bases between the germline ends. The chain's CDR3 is CASSIAPTPGQPQHF. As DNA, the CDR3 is TGTGCCAGTAGTATAGCGCCTACCCCCGGGCAGCCCCAGCATTTT.

This CDR3 is CSVGDVLSYEQYF. The CDR3 DNA sequence: TGCAGCGTTGGGGACGTCCTCTCCTACGAGCAGTACTTC. The chain combines TRBV29-1 with TRBJ2-7; D is possibly TRBD1 or TRBD2 (5 bases each). The CDR3 is 13 residues long. Trimming took 4 bases from V and 0 from J, leaving 10 bases between them. From germline, CDR1 is SQVTM and CDR2 ANQGSEA.

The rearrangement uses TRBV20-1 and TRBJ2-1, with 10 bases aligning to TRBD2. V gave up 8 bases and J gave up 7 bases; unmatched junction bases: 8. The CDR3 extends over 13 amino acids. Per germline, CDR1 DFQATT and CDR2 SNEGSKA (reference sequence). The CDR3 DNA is TGCAGTCCGAGCGGGGGGGAATATAATGAGCAGTTCTTC. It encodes CSPSGGEYNEQFF.

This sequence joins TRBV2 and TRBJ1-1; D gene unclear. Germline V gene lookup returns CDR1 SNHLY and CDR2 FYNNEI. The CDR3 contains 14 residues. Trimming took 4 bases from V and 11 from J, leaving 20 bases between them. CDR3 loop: CASSGFHGSPTAFF. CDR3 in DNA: TGTGCCAGCAGTGGGTTTCACGGGTCCCCGACGGCTTTCTTT.

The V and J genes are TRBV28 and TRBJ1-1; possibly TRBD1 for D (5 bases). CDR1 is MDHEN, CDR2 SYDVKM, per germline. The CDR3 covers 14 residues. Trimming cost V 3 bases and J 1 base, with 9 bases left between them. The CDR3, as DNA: TGTGCCAGCAGTTTCGTGGGGACGAACACTGAAGCTTTCTTT. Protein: CASSFVGTNTEAFF. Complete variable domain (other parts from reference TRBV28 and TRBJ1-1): DVKVTQSSRYLVKRTGEKVFLECVQDMDHENMFWYRQDPGLGLRLIYFSYDVKMKEKGDIPEGYSVSREKKERFSLILESASTNQTSMYLCASSFVGTNTEAFFGQGTRLTVV.

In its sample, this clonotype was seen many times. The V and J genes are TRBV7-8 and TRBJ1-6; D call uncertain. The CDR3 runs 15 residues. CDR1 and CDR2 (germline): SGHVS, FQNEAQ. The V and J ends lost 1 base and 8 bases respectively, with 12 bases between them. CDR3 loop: CASSLEADGYSPLHF. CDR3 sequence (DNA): TGTGCCAGCAGCTTAGAGGCGGATGGGTATTCACCCCTCCACTTT.

CDR3 nucleotide sequence: TGTGCCATCAGTGAGCCGGGACTCCAAGGAAGGGCAGATACGCAGTATTTT. It is translated as CAISEPGLQGRADTQYF. The chain couples TRBV10-3 to TRBJ2-3; D may be TRBD2 (6 bases). V shed 2 bases and J shed 4 bases, with 19 bases lying between them. Germline CDR1 reads ENHRY; CDR2 reads SYGVKD. This CDR3 comprises 17 residues.

The CDR3 bases are TGTGCCAGCAGTTGGGGGACAGTCTCCGTTATGGGGGAGCTGTTTTTT. Translated, it gives CASSWGTVSVMGELFF. V is TRBV6-5 and J is TRBJ2-2; 7 nucleotides line up with TRBD1. V lost 4 bases, J lost 8 bases, and 13 bases stayed unmatched. Germline V gene data show CDR1 as MNHEY and CDR2 as SVGAGI. The CDR3 length is 16 residues.

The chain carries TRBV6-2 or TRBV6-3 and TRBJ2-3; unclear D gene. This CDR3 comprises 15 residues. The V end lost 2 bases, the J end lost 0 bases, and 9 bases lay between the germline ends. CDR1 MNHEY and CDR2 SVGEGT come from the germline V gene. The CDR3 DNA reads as TGTGCCAGCAGTTACATCAGCGCGAGCACAGATACGCAGTATTTT. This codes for CASSYISASTDTQYF.

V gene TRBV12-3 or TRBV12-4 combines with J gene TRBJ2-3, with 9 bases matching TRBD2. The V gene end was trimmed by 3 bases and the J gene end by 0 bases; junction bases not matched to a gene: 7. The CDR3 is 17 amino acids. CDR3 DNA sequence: TGTGCCAGCAGTTTGGGACTAGCCGCCGCTAGCACAGATACGCAGTATTTT. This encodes CASSLGLAAASTDTQYF.

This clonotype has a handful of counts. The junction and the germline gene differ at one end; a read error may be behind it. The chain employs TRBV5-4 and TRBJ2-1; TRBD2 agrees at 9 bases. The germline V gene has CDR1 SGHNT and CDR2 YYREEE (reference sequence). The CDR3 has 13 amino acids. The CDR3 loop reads CAAGTSSHNEQFF. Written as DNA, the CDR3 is TGTGCCGCCGGGACTAGCTCCCACAATGAGCAGTTCTTC.

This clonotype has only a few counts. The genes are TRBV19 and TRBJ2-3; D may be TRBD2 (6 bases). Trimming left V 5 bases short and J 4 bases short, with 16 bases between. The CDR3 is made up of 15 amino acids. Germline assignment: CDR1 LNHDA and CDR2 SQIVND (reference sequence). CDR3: CASSHPRAGPDTQYF. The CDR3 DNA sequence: TGTGCCAGTAGTCACCCCCGTGCGGGGCCAGATACGCAGTATTTT. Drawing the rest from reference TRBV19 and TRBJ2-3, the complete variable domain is DGGITQSPKYLFRKEGQNVTLSCEQNLNHDAMYWYRQDPGQGLRLIYYSQIVNDFQKGDIAEGYSVSREKKESFPLTVTSAQKNPTAFYLCASSHPRAGPDTQYFGPGTRLTVL.

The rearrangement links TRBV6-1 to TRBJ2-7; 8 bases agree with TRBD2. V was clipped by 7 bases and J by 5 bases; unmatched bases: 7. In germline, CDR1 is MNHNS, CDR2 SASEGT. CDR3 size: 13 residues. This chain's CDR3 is CASTRGLANEQYF. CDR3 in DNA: TGTGCCAGCACCAGAGGACTAGCCAACGAGCAGTACTTC.

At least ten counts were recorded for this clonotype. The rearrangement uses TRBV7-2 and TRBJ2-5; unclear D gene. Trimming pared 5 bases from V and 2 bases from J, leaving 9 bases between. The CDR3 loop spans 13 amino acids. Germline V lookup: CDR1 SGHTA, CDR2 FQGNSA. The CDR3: CASSPSLQETQYF. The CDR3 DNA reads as TGTGCCAGCAGCCCCAGCCTTCAAGAGACCCAGTACTTC.

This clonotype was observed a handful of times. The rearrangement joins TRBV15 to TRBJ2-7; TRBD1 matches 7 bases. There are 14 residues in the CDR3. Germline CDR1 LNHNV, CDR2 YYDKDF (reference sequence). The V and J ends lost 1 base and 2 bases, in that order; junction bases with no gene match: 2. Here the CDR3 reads CATSRATGAYEQYF. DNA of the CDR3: TGTGCCACCAGCAGAGCTACAGGGGCCTACGAGCAGTACTTC. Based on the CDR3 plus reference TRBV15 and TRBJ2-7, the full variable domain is DAMVIQNPRYQVTQFGKPVTLSCSQTLNHNVMYWYQQKSSQAPKLLFHYYDKDFNNEADTPDNFQSRRPNTSFCFLDIRSPGLGDTAMYLCATSRATGAYEQYFGPGTRLTVT.

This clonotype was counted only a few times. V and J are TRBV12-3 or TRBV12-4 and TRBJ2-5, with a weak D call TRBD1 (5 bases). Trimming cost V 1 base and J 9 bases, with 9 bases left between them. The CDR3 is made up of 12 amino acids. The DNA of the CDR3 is TGTGCCAGCAGTTTAGGACAGCAGCCCCAGTACTTC. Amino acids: CASSLGQQPQYF.

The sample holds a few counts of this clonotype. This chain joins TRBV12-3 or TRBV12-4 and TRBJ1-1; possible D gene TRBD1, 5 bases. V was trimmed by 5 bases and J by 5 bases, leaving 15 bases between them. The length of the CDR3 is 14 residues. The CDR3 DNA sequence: TGTGCCAGCAGTCCGAAGGGCAGGGCGACTGAAGCTTTCTTT. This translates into CASSPKGRATEAFF.

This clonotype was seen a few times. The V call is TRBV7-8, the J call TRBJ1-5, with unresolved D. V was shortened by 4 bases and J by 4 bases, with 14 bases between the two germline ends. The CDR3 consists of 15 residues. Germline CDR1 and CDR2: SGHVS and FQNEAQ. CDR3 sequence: CASSSTRHPNQPQHF. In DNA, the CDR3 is TGTGCCAGCAGCTCAACCAGACACCCTAATCAGCCCCAGCATTTT.